These T cell receptor beta chains were read from a single sample in a study of regulatory T cells in long-lasting Graves disease. TCRdb reanalysed the multiplex PCR reads using MiXCR and keeps one entry per CDR3 protein. Of 550,000 to 700,000 distinct CDR3 sequences listed, roughly 16% are singletons. Separately, the same data were catalogued under a study of T cells in Graves' hyperthyroidism and ophthalmopathy.

Sample: peripheral blood mononuclear cells (PBMCs), taken at new diagnosis, from a patient treated with antithyroid drugs. The receptors derive from a man in his late teens or twenties with Graves disease. Each CDR3 is given with its conserved first and last residue. The D gene is left open where the match is weak. Clone size appears in some rows only: once, few, many, or a class for an expanded clone.

J gene	clone size	V gene	D gene	CDR3 length	CDR3 protein	CDR3 DNA
TRBJ2-7	few	TRBV19	TRBD1	16	CASTSATGTGSEEQYF	TGTGCCAGTACCTCAGCAACCGGGACAGGGAGTGAGGAGCAGTACTTC
TRBJ1-6	many	TRBV12-3/TRBV12-4	.	14	CASSPGRENSPLHF	TGTGCCAGCAGTCCAGGGAGGGAGAATTCACCCCTCCACTTT
TRBJ1-3	many	TRBV28	.	15	CASSLLLAAGNTIYF	TGTGCCAGCAGTTTATTGTTGGCAGCCGGAAACACCATATATTTT
TRBJ2-1	many	TRBV7-9	TRBD2	14	CARGASGRAGEQFF	TGTGCCAGAGGGGCTAGCGGGAGGGCCGGCGAGCAGTTCTTC
TRBJ2-2	few	TRBV19	.	13	CATPGQNTGELFF	TGTGCCACCCCGGGACAAAACACCGGGGAGCTGTTTTTT
TRBJ2-7	.	TRBV5-1	.	14	CASSLDGSPNEQYF	TGCGCCAGCAGCCTTGACGGGTCTCCCAACGAGCAGTACTTC
TRBJ2-7	.	TRBV12-3/TRBV12-4	TRBD2	15	CASSAGTSGAYEQYF	TGTGCCAGCAGCGCCGGGACTAGCGGAGCCTACGAGCAGTACTTC
TRBJ2-5	many	TRBV6-1	.	13	CASSDRGIGTQYF	TGTGCCAGCAGTGACAGGGGTATTGGGACCCAGTACTTC
TRBJ2-4	few	TRBV28	TRBD2	15	CASSSSGTDGDIQYF	TGTGCCAGCAGTTCAAGCGGGACCGACGGGGACATTCAGTACTTC
TRBJ1-4	.	TRBV5-1	.	15	CASSSGGRVGEKLFF	TGCGCCAGCAGCTCCGGCGGACGGGTGGGGGAAAAACTGTTTTTT
TRBJ2-1	.	TRBV3-1	TRBD2	15	CASSPQAGANNEQFF	TGTGCCAGCAGCCCCCAAGCGGGGGCCAACAATGAGCAGTTCTTC
TRBJ1-6	few	TRBV18	.	14	CASSPPGFTSPLHF	TGTGCCAGCTCACCACCAGGCTTCACATCACCCCTCCACTTT
TRBJ1-3	few	TRBV19	TRBD1	16	CASSTSGTGIGNTIYF	TGTGCCAGTAGTACTTCCGGGACAGGGATCGGAAACACCATATATTTT
TRBJ2-3	.	TRBV5-1	.	13	CATSLGGEDTQYF	TGCGCCACCAGCCTAGGAGGTGAAGATACGCAGTATTTT
TRBJ1-5	.	TRBV19	.	18	CASSIAQGWVFSNQPQHF	TGTGCCAGTAGTATAGCCCAGGGATGGGTATTTAGCAATCAGCCCCAGCATTTT